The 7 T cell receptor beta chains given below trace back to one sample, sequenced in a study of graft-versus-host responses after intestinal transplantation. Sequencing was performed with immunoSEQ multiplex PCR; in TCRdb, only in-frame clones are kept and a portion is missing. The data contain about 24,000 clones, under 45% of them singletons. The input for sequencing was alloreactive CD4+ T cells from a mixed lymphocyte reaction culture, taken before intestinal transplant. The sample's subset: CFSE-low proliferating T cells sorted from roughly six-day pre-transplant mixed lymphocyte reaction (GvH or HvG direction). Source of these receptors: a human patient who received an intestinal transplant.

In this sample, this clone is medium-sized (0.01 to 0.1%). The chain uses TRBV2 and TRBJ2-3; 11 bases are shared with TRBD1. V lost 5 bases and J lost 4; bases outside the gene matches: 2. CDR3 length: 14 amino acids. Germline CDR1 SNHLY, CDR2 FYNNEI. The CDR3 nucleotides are TGTGCCAGCAGTCTGGACAGGGGGCCAGATACGCAGTATTTT. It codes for CASSLDRGPDTQYF.

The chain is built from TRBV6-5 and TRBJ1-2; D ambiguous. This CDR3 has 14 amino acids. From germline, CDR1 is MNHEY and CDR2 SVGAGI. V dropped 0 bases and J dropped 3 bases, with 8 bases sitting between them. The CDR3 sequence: CASSYSTGDYGYTF. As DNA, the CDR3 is TGTGCCAGCAGTTACTCGACGGGAGACTATGGCTACACCTTC.

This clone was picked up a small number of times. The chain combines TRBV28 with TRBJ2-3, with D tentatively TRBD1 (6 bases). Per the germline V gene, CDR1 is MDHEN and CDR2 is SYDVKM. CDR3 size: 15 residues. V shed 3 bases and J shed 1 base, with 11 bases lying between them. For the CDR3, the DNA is TGTGCCAGCAGTTTCCTGGACAGACGCACAGATACGCAGTATTTT. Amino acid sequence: CASSFLDRRTDTQYF.

The CDR3 reads CASSFAAGGYNEQFF. Written as DNA, the CDR3 is TGTGCCAGCAGCTTTGCGGCAGGAGGGTACAATGAGCAGTTCTTC. V is TRBV5-6 and J is TRBJ2-1; D is possibly TRBD2 (6 bases). Between the trimmed V and J ends, which lost 2 bases and 4 bases, there was a span of 13 bases. The V gene's germline CDR1 is SGHDT and CDR2 YYEEEE. The CDR3 is made up of 15 amino acids.

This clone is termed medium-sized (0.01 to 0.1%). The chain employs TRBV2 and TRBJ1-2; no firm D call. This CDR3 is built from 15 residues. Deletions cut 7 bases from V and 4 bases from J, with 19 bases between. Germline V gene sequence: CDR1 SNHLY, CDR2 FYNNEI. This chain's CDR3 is CASTLSGLQLYGYTF. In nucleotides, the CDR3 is TGTGCCAGCACTCTGAGCGGCCTACAACTCTATGGCTACACCTTC.

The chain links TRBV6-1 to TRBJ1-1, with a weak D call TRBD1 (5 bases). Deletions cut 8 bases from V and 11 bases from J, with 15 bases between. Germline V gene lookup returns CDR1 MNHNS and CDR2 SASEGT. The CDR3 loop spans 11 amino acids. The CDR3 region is CASHSGGEAFF. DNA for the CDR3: TGTGCCAGCCATAGTGGGGGGGAGGCTTTCTTT.

CDR3 residues: CASSLAGTRGTDTQYF. As DNA, the CDR3 is TGTGCCAGCAGCTTAGCCGGGACTCGTGGCACAGATACGCAGTATTTT. V usage is TRBV7-9 and J usage is TRBJ2-3; TRBD2 might be the D (6 bases). This CDR3 region has 16 residues. V lost 0 bases to trimming and J lost 1 base, with 11 bases between them. Germline CDR1 is SEHNR and CDR2 is FQNEAQ (reference sequence).